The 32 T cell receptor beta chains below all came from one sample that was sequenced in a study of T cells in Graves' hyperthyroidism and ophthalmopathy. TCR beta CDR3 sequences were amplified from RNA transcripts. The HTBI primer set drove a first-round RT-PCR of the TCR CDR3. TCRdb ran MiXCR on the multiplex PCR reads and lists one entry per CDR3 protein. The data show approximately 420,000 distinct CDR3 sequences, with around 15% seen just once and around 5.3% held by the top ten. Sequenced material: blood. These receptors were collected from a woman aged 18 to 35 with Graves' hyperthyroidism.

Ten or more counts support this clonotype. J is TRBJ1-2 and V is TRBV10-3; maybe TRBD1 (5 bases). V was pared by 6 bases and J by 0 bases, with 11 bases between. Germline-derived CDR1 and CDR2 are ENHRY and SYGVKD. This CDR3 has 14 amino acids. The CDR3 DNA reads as TGTGCCATCAGAGCAGGGATCTCTAACTATGGCTACACCTTC. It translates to CAIRAGISNYGYTF.

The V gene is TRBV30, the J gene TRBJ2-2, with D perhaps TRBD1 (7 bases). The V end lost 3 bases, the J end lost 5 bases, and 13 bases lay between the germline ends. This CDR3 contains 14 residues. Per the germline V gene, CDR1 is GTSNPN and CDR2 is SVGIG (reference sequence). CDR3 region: CAWSPGGRTGELFF. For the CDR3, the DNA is TGTGCCTGGAGCCCAGGGGGGAGGACCGGGGAGCTGTTTTTT.

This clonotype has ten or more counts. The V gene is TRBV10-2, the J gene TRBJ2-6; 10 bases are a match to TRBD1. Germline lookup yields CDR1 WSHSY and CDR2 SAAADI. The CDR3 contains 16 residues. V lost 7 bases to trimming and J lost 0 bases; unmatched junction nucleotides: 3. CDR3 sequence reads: CASKGQGSSGANVLTF. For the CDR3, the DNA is TGCGCCAGCAAGGGACAGGGGTCCTCTGGGGCCAACGTCCTGACTTTC.

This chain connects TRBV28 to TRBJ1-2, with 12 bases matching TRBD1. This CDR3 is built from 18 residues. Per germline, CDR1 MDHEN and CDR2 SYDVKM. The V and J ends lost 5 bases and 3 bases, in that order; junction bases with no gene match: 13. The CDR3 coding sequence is TGTGCCAGCAGTCGAGCCTCCGGGACAGGGGGCGCGGACTATGGCTACACCTTC. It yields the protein CASSRASGTGGADYGYTF.

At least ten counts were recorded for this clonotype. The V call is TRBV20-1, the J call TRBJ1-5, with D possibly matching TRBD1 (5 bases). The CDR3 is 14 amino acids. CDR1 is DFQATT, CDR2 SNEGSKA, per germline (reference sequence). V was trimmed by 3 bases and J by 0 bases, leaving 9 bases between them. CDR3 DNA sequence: TGCAGTGCTAGGGGGGTATTTAGCAATCAGCCCCAGCATTTT. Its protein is CSARGVFSNQPQHF.

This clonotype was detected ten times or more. The CDR3 loop is CASSSREQEGNEQYF. The CDR3 coding sequence is TGTGCCAGCAGCTCAAGGGAACAGGAGGGTAACGAGCAGTACTTC. The V and J genes are TRBV5-5 and TRBJ2-7; perhaps TRBD2 as D (6 bases). Trimming took off 3 bases at V and 5 bases at J, with 18 bases between the two ends. This CDR3 contains 15 residues. CDR1 is SGHKS and CDR2 is YYEKEE in the germline V gene (reference sequence).

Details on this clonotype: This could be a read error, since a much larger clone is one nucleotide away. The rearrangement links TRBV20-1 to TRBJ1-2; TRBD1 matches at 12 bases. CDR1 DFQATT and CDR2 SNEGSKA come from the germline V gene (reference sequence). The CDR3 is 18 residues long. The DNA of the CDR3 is TGCAGTGCTAGGCCATCCTCCCTCGGGACAGGGGGCATCTATGGCTACGCCTTC. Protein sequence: CSARPSSLGTGGIYGYAF.

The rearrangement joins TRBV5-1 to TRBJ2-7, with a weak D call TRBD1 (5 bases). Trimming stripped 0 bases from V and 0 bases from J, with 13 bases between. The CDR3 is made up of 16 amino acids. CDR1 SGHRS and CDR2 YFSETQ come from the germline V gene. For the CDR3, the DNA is TGCGCCAGCAGCTTGGGGTTGGACACCTACTCCTACGAGCAGTACTTC. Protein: CASSLGLDTYSYEQYF.

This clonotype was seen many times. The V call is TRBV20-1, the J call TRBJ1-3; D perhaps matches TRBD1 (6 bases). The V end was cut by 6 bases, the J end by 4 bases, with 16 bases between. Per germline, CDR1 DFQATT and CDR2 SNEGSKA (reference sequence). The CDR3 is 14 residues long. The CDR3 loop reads CSAQATGSGNTIYF. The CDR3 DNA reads TGCAGTGCACAAGCTACAGGGTCGGGAAACACCATATATTTT.

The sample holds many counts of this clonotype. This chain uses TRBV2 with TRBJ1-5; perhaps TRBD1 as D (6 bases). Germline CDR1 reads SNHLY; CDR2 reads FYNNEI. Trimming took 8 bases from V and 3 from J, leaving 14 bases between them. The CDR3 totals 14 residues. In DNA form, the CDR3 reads TGTGCCAGCCGCCTGGGGACAACCAATCAGCCCCAGCATTTT. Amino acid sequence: CASRLGTTNQPQHF.

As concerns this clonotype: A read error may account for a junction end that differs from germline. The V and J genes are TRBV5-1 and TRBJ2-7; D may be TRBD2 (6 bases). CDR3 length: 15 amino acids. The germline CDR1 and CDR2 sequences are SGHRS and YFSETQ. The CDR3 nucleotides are TGCGCCGGCAGCTTGGAGGTCGGGAGCCCCTACGAGCAGTACTTC. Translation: CAGSLEVGSPYEQYF.

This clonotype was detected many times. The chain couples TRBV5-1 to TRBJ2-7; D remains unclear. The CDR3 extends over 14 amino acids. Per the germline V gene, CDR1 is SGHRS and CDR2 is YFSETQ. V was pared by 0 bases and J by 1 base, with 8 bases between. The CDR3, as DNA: TGCGCCAGCAGCTTGGGGGCAGCTTCCTACGAGCAGTACTTC. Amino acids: CASSLGAASYEQYF.

Written as DNA, the CDR3 is TGTGCCAGCAGCTCAATCACTAGCGGGCTGAGCACAGATACGCAGTATTTT. Its protein is CASSSITSGLSTDTQYF. The V and J genes are TRBV7-9 and TRBJ2-3, with TRBD2 matching 9 bases. The trim removed 4 bases at V and 0 bases at J, leaving 8 bases unmatched. CDR1 is SEHNR and CDR2 is FQNEAQ in the germline V gene (reference sequence). The CDR3 has 17 residues.

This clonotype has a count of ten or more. In DNA form, the CDR3 reads TGTGCCAGCAGTCCGACGGGACTAGCGGGAGCCACCGGGGAGCTGTTTTTT. Protein sequence: CASSPTGLAGATGELFF. The chain has TRBV27 and TRBJ2-2, with 14 nucleotides matching TRBD2. After removal of 5 bases from V and 4 bases from J, the junction contained 6 bases not matched to a gene. The CDR3 extends over 17 amino acids. In germline, CDR1 is MNHEY, CDR2 SMNVEV (reference sequence).

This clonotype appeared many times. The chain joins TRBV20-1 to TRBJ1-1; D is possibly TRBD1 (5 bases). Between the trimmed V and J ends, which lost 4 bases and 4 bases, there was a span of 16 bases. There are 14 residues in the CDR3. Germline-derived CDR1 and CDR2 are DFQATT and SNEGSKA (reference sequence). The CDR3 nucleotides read TGCAGTGCTACCCCAGGGCAGGGCCCCACTGAAGCTTTCTTT. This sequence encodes CSATPGQGPTEAFF.

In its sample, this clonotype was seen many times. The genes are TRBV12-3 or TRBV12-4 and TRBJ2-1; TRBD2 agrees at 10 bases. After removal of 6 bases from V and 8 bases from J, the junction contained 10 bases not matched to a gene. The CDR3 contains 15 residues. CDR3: CASSRATSGNYEQFF. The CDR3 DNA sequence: TGTGCCAGCAGCAGAGCAACTAGCGGGAACTATGAGCAGTTCTTC.

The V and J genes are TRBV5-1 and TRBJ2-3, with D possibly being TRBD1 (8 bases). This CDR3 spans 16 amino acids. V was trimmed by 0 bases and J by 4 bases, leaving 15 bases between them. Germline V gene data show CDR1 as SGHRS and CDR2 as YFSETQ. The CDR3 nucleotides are TGCGCCAGCAGCTTGGCCCGTACAGGGGGGGCAGATACGCAGTATTTT. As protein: CASSLARTGGADTQYF.

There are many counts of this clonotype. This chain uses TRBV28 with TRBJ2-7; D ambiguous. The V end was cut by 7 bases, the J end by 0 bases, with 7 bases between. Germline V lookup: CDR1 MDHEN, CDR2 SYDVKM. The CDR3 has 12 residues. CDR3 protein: CASTESSYEQYF. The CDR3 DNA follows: TGTGCCAGCACCGAGAGCTCCTACGAGCAGTACTTC.

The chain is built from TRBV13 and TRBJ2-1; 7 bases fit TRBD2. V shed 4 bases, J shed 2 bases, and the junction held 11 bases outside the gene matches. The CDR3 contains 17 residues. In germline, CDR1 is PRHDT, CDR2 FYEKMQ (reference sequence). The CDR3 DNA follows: TGTGCCAGCAGCTCACGACGAGGGGAGGGCCCCTACAATGAGCAGTTCTTC. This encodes CASSSRRGEGPYNEQFF.

The DNA for the CDR3 is TGTGCCAGCTGGTCTAGCGGGAGGGCCAGGTCCAAAAACATTCAGTACTTC. Translation: CASWSSGRARSKNIQYF. The chain joins TRBV6-2 or TRBV6-3 to TRBJ2-4; 12 bases line up with TRBD2. The CDR3 totals 17 residues. Germline-derived CDR1 and CDR2 are MNHEY and SVGEGT. With V trimmed by 8 bases and J by 2 bases, 10 bases remained unmatched.

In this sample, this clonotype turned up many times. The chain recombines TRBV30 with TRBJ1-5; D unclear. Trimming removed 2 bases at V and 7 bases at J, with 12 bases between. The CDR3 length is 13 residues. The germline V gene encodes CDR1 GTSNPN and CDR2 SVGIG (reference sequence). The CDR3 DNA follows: TGTGCCTGGAGTCTCGCTGTAGGACAGCCCCAGCATTTT. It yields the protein CAWSLAVGQPQHF.

In DNA, the CDR3 is TGCAGTGCTCCTCAACGACTAGCGGGAATCTACGAGCAGTACTTC. It encodes CSAPQRLAGIYEQYF. The chain is built from TRBV20-1 and TRBJ2-7; 11 bases map to TRBD2. The CDR3 loop spans 15 amino acids. V dropped 5 bases and J dropped 3; count of bases not matched to a gene: 9. CDR1 and CDR2 from the germline V gene are DFQATT and SNEGSKA (reference sequence).

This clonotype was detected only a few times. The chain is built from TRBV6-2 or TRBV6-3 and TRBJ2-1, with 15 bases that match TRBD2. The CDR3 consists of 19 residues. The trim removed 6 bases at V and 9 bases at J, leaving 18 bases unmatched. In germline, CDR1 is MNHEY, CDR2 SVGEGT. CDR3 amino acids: CASRDRDRSRTSGRGEQFF. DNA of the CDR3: TGTGCCAGCAGGGACCGGGACAGATCCAGGACTAGCGGGAGGGGTGAGCAGTTCTTC.

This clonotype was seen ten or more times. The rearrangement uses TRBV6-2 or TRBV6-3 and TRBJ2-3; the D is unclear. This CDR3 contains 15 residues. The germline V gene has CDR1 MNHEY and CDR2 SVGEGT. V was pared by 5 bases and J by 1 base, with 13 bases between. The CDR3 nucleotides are TGTGCCAGCAGTACCCGTCCGGGTGGCACAGATACGCAGTATTTT. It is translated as CASSTRPGGTDTQYF.

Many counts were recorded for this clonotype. The CDR3 region has the DNA TGTGCCAGCAGCTTCGGACTAGCGGGAGACAATGAGCAGTTCTTC. This sequence encodes CASSFGLAGDNEQFF. The J gene is TRBJ2-1, the V gene TRBV7-3; TRBD2 agrees at 13 bases. Germline CDR1 SGHTA, CDR2 FQGTGA. V was pared by 3 bases and J by 5 bases, with 1 base of the junction left unmatched. The CDR3 has 15 amino acids.

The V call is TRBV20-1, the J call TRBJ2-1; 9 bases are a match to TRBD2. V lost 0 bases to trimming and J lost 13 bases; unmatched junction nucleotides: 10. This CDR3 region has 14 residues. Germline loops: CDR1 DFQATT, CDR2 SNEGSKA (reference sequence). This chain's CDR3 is CSARERTGGRAQFF. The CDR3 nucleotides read TGCAGTGCTAGAGAACGGACTGGCGGGAGGGCCCAGTTCTTC.

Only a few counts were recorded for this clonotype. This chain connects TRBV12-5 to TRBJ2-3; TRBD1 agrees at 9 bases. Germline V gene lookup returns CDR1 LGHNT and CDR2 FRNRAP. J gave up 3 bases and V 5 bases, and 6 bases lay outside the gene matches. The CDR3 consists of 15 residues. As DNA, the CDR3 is TGTGCTAGTGGTCCGGGGACAGGGAGGACAGATACGCAGTATTTT. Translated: CASGPGTGRTDTQYF. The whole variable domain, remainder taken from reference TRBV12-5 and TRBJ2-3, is DARVTQTPRHKVTEMGQEVTMRCQPILGHNTVFWYRQTMMQGLELLAYFRNRAPLDDSGMPKDRFSAEMPDATLATLKIQPSEPRDSAVYFCASGPGTGRTDTQYFGPGTRLTVL.

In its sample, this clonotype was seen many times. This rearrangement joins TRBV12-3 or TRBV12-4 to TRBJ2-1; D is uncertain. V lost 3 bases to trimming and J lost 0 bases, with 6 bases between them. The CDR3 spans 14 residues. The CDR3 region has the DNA TGTGCCAGCAGTTTGAGTAGCTCCTACAATGAGCAGTTCTTC. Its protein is CASSLSSSYNEQFF.

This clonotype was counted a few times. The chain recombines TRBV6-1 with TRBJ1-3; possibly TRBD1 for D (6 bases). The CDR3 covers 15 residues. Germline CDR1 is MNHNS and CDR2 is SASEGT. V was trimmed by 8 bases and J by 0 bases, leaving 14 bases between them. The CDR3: CASHRDTYSGNTIYF. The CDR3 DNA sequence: TGTGCCAGCCATCGGGACACGTACTCTGGAAACACCATATATTTT.

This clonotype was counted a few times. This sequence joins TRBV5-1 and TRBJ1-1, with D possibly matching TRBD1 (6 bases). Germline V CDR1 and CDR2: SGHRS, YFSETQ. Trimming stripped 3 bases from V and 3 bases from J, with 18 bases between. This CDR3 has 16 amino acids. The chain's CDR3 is CASSYLQGRGHTEAFF. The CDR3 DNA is TGCGCCAGCAGCTACCTACAGGGCCGGGGGCACACTGAAGCTTTCTTT.

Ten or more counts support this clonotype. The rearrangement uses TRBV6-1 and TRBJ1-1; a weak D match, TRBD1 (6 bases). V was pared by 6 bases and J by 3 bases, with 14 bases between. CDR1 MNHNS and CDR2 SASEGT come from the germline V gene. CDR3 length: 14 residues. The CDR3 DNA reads TGTGCCAGCAGGTCTCCGACAGGCGACACTGAAGCTTTCTTT. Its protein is CASRSPTGDTEAFF.

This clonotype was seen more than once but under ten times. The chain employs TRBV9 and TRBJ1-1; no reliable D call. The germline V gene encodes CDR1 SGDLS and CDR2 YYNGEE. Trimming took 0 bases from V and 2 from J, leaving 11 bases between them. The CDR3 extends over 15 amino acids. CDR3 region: CASSVGGEGNTEAFF. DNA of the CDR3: TGTGCCAGCAGCGTAGGTGGGGAGGGAAACACTGAAGCTTTCTTT. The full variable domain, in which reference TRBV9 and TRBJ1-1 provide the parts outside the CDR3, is DSGVTQTPKHLITATGQRVTLRCSPRSGDLSVYWYQQSLDQGLQFLIQYYNGEERAKGNILERFSAQQFPDLHSELNLSSLELGDSALYFCASSVGGEGNTEAFFGQGTRLTVV.